This T cell receptor (beta chain) is drawn from a study of T cell clones after liver transplantation. Study as a whole: In this trial, immunosuppression withdrawal was attempted within 2 years of liver transplant. Subjects received no induction therapy and standard immunosuppression until randomization at 12-24 months post-transplant. Findings of the study overall: In two subjects, few donor cells limited the measurable donor-reactive repertoire.

As concerns this clone: The antigen is unknown.

This table comes from immunoSEQ multiplex PCR, and its TCRdb copy is limited to in-frame clones, with some not included. The sample holds tens of thousands of clones; 70% to 80% are singletons and the top ten take less than 3.5%. The CDR3 sequence is 14 residues long. Germline loops: CDR1 GTSNPN, CDR2 SVGIG (reference sequence). The V gene end was trimmed by 1 base and the J gene end by 5 bases; junction bases not matched to a gene: 7. The chain has TRBV30 and TRBJ2-5, with TRBD1 identical over 7 bases. The sequences come from CD4+ T cells from blood, collected at the approximately 16-month timepoint. This TCR was recovered from a human patient who received a liver transplant. The graft donor may have given rise to some T cells. Here the CDR3 DNA reads TGTGCCTGGAGTGAGGGGGCCCGATGGGAGACCCAGTACTTC. Amino acid sequence: CAWSEGARWETQYF.